This T cell receptor (beta chain) was recorded in a study of T cell repertoires in cytomegalovirus infection. At the level of the study: Recently identified HLA-C-restricted CMV epitopes were among the peptides used. The public TCR beta signatures pointed to both CMV infection and matching HLA type. Broader study findings: Cumulative public TCR beta family frequency identified carriers of CMV plus the relevant HLA.

Trimming cost V 1 base and J 0 bases, with 13 bases left between them. CDR3 size: 17 residues. Germline CDR1 and CDR2: LGHDT and YNNKEL (reference sequence). About this clonotype itself: What it binds is not known.

MiXCR, run by TCRdb on the reads, gives a single entry per CDR3 protein. The data show a few hundred thousand distinct CDR3 sequences, with 40% to 50% seen just once and roughly two fifths held by the top ten. The J gene is TRBJ2-1, the V gene TRBV3-1; maybe TRBD1 (5 bases). This specimen was cultured PBMCs, taken from culture after CMV antigen stimulation. The clonotype originates from a human donor in good health (CMV status not recorded). Some clones in this sample may be carry-over from other donors' samples. The CDR3 sequence: CASSQGTTSHSYNEQFF. CDR3 in DNA: TGTGCCAGCAGCCAAGGGACAACTTCTCACTCCTACAATGAGCAGTTCTTC.